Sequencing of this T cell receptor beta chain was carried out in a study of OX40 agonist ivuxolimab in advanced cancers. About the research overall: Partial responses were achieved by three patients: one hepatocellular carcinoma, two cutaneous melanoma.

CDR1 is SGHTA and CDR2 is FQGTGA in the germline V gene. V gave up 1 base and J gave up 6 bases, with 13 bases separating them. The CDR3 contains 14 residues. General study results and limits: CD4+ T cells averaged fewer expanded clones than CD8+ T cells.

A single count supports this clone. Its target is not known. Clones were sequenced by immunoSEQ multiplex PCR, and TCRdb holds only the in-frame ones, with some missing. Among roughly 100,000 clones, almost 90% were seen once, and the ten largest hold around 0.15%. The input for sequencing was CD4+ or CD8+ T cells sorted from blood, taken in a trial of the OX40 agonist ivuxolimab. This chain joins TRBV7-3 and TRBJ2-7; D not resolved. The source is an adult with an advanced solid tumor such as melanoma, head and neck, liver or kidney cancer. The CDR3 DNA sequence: TGTGCCAGCAGCTTAAAGCCGGGTTTAGGCGAGCAGTACTTC. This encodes CASSLKPGLGEQYF.